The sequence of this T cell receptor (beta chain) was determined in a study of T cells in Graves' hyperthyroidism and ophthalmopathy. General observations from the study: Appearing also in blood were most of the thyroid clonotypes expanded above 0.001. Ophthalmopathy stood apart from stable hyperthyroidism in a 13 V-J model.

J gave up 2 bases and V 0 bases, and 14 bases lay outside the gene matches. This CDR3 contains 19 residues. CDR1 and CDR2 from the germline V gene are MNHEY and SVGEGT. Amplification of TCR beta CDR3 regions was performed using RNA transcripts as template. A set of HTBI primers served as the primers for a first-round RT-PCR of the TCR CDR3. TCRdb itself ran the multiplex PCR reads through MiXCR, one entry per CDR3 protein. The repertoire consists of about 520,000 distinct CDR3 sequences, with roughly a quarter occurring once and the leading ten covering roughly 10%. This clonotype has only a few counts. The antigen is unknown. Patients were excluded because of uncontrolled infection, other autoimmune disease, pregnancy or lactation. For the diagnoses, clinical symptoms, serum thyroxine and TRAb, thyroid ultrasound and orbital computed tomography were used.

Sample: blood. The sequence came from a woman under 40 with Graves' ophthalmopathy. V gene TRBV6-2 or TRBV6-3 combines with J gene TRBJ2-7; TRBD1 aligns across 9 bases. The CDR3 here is CASSYSHDREQGAAYEQYF. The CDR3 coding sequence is TGTGCCAGCAGTTACTCTCACGACAGGGAACAGGGGGCAGCCTACGAGCAGTACTTC.